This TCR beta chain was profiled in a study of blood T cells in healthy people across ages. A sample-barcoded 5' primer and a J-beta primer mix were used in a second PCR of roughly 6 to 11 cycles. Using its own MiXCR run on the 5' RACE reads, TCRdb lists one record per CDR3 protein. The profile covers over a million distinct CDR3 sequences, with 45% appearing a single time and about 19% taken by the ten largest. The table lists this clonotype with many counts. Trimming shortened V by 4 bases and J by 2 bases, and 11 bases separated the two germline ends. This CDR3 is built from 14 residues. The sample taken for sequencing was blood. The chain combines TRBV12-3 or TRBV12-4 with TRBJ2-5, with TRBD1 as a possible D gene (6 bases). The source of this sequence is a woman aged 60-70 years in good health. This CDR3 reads CASSSGTIQETQYF. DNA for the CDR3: TGTGCCAGCAGTTCCGGGACAATTCAAGAGACCCAGTACTTC.